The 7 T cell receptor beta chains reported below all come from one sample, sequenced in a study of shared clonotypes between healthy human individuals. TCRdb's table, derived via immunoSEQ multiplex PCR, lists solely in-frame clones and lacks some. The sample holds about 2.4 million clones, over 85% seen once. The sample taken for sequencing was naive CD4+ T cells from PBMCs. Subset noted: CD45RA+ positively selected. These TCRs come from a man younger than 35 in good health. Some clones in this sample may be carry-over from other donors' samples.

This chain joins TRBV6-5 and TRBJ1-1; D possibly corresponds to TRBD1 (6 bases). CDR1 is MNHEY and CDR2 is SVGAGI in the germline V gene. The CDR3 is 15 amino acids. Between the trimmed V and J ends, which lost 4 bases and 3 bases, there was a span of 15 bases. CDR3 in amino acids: CASSSYRVPHTEAFF. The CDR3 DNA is TGTGCCAGCAGTTCATACAGGGTACCCCACACTGAAGCTTTCTTT.

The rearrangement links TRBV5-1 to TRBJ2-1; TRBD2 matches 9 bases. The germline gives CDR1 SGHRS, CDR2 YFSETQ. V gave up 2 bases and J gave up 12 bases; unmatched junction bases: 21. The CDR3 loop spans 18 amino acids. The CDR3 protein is CASSFVIAGDSRGGSQFF. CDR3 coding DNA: TGCGCCAGCAGCTTTGTGATAGCGGGAGACTCTCGAGGGGGGTCGCAGTTCTTC.

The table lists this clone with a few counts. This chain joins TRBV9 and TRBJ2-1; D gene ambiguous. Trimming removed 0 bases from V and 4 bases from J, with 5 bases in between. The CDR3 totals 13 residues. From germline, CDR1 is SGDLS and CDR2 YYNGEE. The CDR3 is CASSVDRYNEQFF. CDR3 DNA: TGTGCCAGCAGCGTAGACAGATACAATGAGCAGTTCTTC.

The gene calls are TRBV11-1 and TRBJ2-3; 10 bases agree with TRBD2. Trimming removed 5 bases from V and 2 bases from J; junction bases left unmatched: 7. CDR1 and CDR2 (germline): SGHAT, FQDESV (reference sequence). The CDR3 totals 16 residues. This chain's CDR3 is CASSPLAGGLTDTQYF. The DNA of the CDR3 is TGTGCCAGCAGCCCCTTAGCGGGAGGACTCACAGATACGCAGTATTTT.

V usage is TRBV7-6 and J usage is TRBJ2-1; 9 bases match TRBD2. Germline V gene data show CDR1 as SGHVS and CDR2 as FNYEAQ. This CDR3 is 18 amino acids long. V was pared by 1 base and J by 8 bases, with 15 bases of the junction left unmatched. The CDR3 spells CASSLDYPSGIPIDEQFF. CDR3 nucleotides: TGTGCCAGCAGCTTAGATTACCCTAGCGGGATCCCCATTGATGAGCAGTTCTTC.

CDR3 sequence: CASSLEGIVNEQYF. As DNA, the CDR3 is TGTGCCAGCAGTTTAGAGGGGATAGTCAACGAGCAGTACTTC. The chain couples TRBV28 to TRBJ2-7; D could derive from TRBD1 or TRBD2 (5 bases each). Germline assignment: CDR1 MDHEN and CDR2 SYDVKM. This CDR3 has 14 residues. V gave up 2 bases and J gave up 5 bases, with 13 bases separating them.

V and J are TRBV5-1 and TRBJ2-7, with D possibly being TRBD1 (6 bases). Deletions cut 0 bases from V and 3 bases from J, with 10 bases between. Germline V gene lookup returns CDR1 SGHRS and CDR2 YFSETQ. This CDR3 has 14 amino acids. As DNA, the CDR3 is TGCGCCAGCAGCTTGGTAGACAGGTACTACGAGCAGTACTTC. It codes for CASSLVDRYYEQYF. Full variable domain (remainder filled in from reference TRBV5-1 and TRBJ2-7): KAGVTQTPRYLIKTRGQQVTLSCSPISGHRSVSWYQQTPGQGLQFLFEYFSETQRNKGNFPGRFSGRQFSNSRSEMNVSTLELGDSALYLCASSLVDRYYEQYFGPGTRLTVT.